This note documents a single T cell receptor beta chain sequence. The data are from a study of cytomegalovirus exposure and HLA in healthy donors. Profiling relied on immunoSEQ multiplex PCR, and the TCRdb table lists in-frame clones only, not all of them. The sample consists of 70,000 or so clones, approximately 94% of them appearing once. The CDR3 covers 11 residues. Germline V lookup: CDR1 ENHRY, CDR2 SYGVKD. The V end lost 5 bases, the J end lost 3 bases, and 4 bases lay between the germline ends. The source material was PBMCs. This chain uses TRBV10-3 with TRBJ1-2; D remains ambiguous. This TCR was sampled from a woman aged 18-29 years in good health and CMV-seronegative. As DNA, the CDR3 is TGTGCCATCAGTCGGGACTATGGCTACACCTTC. Translating it yields CAISRDYGYTF.